This T cell receptor (beta chain) came from a study of human T cells and chemical hapten exposure. The V gene's germline CDR1 is SGHRS and CDR2 YFSETQ. The CDR3 extends over 13 amino acids. V lost 6 bases and J 5 bases, leaving 14 bases between the germline ends. Sample time point: patch test 3, about 24 weeks after DPC sensitization. Treatment in this sample: therapeutic diphenylcyclopropenone sensitization with weekly scalp DPC. Before extraction, the whole blood was not fractionated, and total RNA was taken from it. This clonotype was picked up a small number of times. MiXCR, run by TCRdb on the RACE reads, gives a single entry per CDR3 protein. The table records roughly 97,000 distinct CDR3 sequences, 25% to 35% of them present only once.

The chain couples TRBV5-1 to TRBJ1-1; weak D call: TRBD1 (6 bases). This material consisted of whole blood, taken in connection with sensitization to the hapten diphenylcyclopropenone (DPC). This clonotype was sampled from a middle-aged man with alopecia areata. Some clones in this sample may be carry-over from other donors' samples. For the CDR3, the DNA is TGCGCCAGCAAGCAGGACAGTTTAACTGAAGCTTTCTTT. Amino acid sequence: CASKQDSLTEAFF.